Listed below are T cell receptor beta chains from one sample, sequenced in a study of OX40 agonist ivuxolimab in advanced cancers. This table comes from immunoSEQ multiplex PCR, and its TCRdb copy is limited to in-frame clones, with some not included. The data show about 69,000 clones, 80% seen once. The input for sequencing was CD4+ or CD8+ T cells sorted from blood, taken in a trial of the OX40 agonist ivuxolimab. All receptors come from an adult with an advanced solid tumor such as melanoma, head and neck, liver or kidney cancer. CDR3s include the opening cysteine and the closing phenylalanine or tryptophan. The D gene is left open where the match is weak. Part of the rows lack a size; the others show once, few, many or a class for expanded clones.

D gene: NA
V gene: TRBV27
J gene: TRBJ2-7
clone size: NA
CDR3 DNA: TGTGCCAGCAGTTTACAGGGGAACTACGAGCAGTACTTC
CDR3 protein: CASSLQGNYEQYF

D gene: NA
V gene: TRBV15
J gene: TRBJ1-1
clone size: NA
CDR3 DNA: TGTGCCACCAGCCCATCGAAAGGGGGGCCCGTGAACACTGAAGCTTTCTTT
CDR3 protein: CATSPSKGGPVNTEAFF

D gene: NA
V gene: TRBV19
J gene: TRBJ1-5
clone size: NA
CDR3 DNA: TGTGCCAGTAGTACCCCCCTGAGCAATCAGCCCCAGCATTTT
CDR3 protein: CASSTPLSNQPQHF

D gene: NA
V gene: TRBV10-1
J gene: TRBJ2-4
clone size: NA
CDR3 DNA: TGCGCCAGCAGTGAGTCAGGAAGGGGGGGCATTCAGTACTTC
CDR3 protein: CASSESGRGGIQYF

D gene: NA
V gene: TRBV5-1
J gene: TRBJ2-2
clone size: few
CDR3 DNA: TGCGCCAGCAGCTTGGCCGGGGCGAGGAACACCGGGGAGCTGTTTTTT
CDR3 protein: CASSLAGARNTGELFF

D gene: TRBD1
V gene: TRBV28
J gene: TRBJ2-5
clone size: NA
CDR3 DNA: TGTGCCAGCAGTTTGAGGATGGGACAGGGAGAGGGACAAGAGACCCAGTACTTC
CDR3 protein: CASSLRMGQGEGQETQYF

D gene: NA
V gene: TRBV19
J gene: TRBJ2-3
clone size: NA
CDR3 DNA: TGTGCCAGTAGTCCTCGATGGACAGGGAGGGCAGATACGCAGTATTTT
CDR3 protein: CASSPRWTGRADTQYF

D gene: NA
V gene: TRBV4-1
J gene: TRBJ1-3
clone size: few
CDR3 DNA: TGCGCCAGCAGCCTTCAACAGGAGTATGGAAACACCATATATTTT
CDR3 protein: CASSLQQEYGNTIYF

D gene: NA
V gene: TRBV6-5
J gene: TRBJ1-2
clone size: NA
CDR3 DNA: TGTGCCAGCAGTTACTCCGCAGGGACCTATGGCTACACCTTC
CDR3 protein: CASSYSAGTYGYTF

D gene: NA
V gene: TRBV4-1
J gene: TRBJ2-7
clone size: NA
CDR3 DNA: TGCGCCAGCAGCCCTCAAGCGGACGGGACCTACGAGCAGTACTTC
CDR3 protein: CASSPQADGTYEQYF

D gene: NA
V gene: TRBV4-1
J gene: TRBJ2-7
clone size: NA
CDR3 DNA: TGCGCCAGCAGCCAGACAAACTCCTACGAGCAGTACTTC
CDR3 protein: CASSQTNSYEQYF

D gene: NA
V gene: TRBV2
J gene: TRBJ1-2
clone size: medium-sized
CDR3 DNA: TGTGCCAGCAGTGATCAGGGCACCTATGGCTACACCTTC
CDR3 protein: CASSDQGTYGYTF

D gene: NA
V gene: TRBV19
J gene: TRBJ2-1
clone size: NA
CDR3 DNA: TGTGCCAGTAGCCCAGGGGCAGGACGGGATGAGCAGTTCTTC
CDR3 protein: CASSPGAGRDEQFF

D gene: TRBD1
V gene: TRBV5-4
J gene: TRBJ1-6
clone size: NA
CDR3 DNA: TGTGCCAGCAGCCGGGGACAGGCGGGGAATTCACCCCTCCACTTT
CDR3 protein: CASSRGQAGNSPLHF

D gene: NA
V gene: TRBV15
J gene: TRBJ2-5
clone size: NA
CDR3 DNA: TGTGCCACCAGCAGAGGACTAGAAGAGACCCAGTACTTC
CDR3 protein: CATSRGLEETQYF

D gene: NA
V gene: TRBV12-2
J gene: TRBJ1-2
clone size: NA
CDR3 DNA: TGTGCAAGTCGCTTAGCGCCGGGTCCCGACCGGGACAGGAGAGAGACCTATGGCTACACCTTC
CDR3 protein: CASRLAPGPDRDRRETYGYTF

D gene: NA
V gene: TRBV19
J gene: TRBJ2-5
clone size: NA
CDR3 DNA: TGTGCCAGTAGTTCCGGAGGGGGTACCCAGTACTTC
CDR3 protein: CASSSGGGTQYF

D gene: TRBD2
V gene: TRBV4-1
J gene: TRBJ2-1
clone size: NA
CDR3 DNA: TGCGCCAGCAGCCAAGGCGGGAGGAGCTCCTACAATGAGCAGTTCTTC
CDR3 protein: CASSQGGRSSYNEQFF

D gene: NA
V gene: TRBV10-2
J gene: TRBJ1-5
clone size: NA
CDR3 DNA: TGCGCCAGCAGTGTGGGGACCGATCAGCCCCAGCATTTT
CDR3 protein: CASSVGTDQPQHF

D gene: NA
V gene: TRBV4-1
J gene: TRBJ2-2
clone size: NA
CDR3 DNA: TGCGCCAGCAGCCTGGGAGAGGGGGCCGGGGAGCTGTTTTTT
CDR3 protein: CASSLGEGAGELFF

D gene: TRBD2
V gene: TRBV11-2
J gene: TRBJ2-4
clone size: NA
CDR3 DNA: TGTGCCAGCAGCTTAGATCAGGCTAGCGGGATATCAGGCATTCAGTACTTC
CDR3 protein: CASSLDQASGISGIQYF

D gene: NA
V gene: TRBV7-9
J gene: TRBJ1-5
clone size: NA
CDR3 DNA: TGTGCCAGCAGCGCAGGGGACTATAGCAATCAGCCCCAGCATTTT
CDR3 protein: CASSAGDYSNQPQHF

D gene: NA
V gene: TRBV5-1
J gene: TRBJ2-7
clone size: NA
CDR3 DNA: TGCGCCAGCAGCGTGGACAGAAACGAGCAGTACTTC
CDR3 protein: CASSVDRNEQYF